The source of this T cell receptor (beta chain) is a study of T cells in women clearing cervical HPV infection. Study summary: Donors had HPV16-related CIN3 or worse; 2 had invasive cancer. Case blood was drawn when the lesion was first found; control blood after infection became undetectable. Broader study findings: Richness plus V gene abundances separated cases from controls with AUC about 0.83.

Comment on this clone: Its antigen is still unknown. The CDR3 goes on 3 residues after the read ends, and that part is filled in from the germline J gene.

Method: immunoSEQ multiplex PCR; TCRdb's copy keeps in-frame clones and lacks some. Listed are 22,000 or so clones; approximately 9.8% falls within the top ten. The trim removed 5 bases at V and 0 bases at J, leaving 5 bases unmatched. Germline loops: CDR1 SGHVS, CDR2 FNYEAQ. The CDR3 length is 17 residues. The chain employs TRBV7-6 and TRBJ2-1, with 12 bases identical to TRBD2. The receptor comes from a woman aged 18-69 years with a cervical HPV16 infection that either progressed to CIN3+ or cleared (not recorded which). The sequenced material came from blood buffy coat. The CDR3 sequence is CASSQTSGGSSYNEQFF. The CDR3 DNA, read in part, is TGTGCCAGCAGCCAGACTAGCGGGGGAAGCTCCTACAATGAG.